This T cell receptor beta chain was sequenced for a study of T cell repertoires in cytomegalovirus infection. This clonotype was observed at least ten times. TCRdb ran MiXCR on the reads and lists one entry per CDR3 protein. The sample holds 200,000 to 300,000 distinct CDR3 sequences, roughly an eighth seen once. Source material: PBMCs. The receptor's source is a human donor in good health (CMV status not recorded). Some clones in this sample may be carry-over from other donors' samples.

CDR3 nucleotide sequence: TGTGCCAGCACCCCGGACGGCTACAATGAGCAGTTCTTC. It codes for CASTPDGYNEQFF. The chain is built from TRBV7-6 and TRBJ2-1; D is uncertain. Germline lookup yields CDR1 SGHVS and CDR2 FNYEAQ. This CDR3 spans 13 amino acids. Trimming left V 7 bases short and J 3 bases short, with 10 bases between.